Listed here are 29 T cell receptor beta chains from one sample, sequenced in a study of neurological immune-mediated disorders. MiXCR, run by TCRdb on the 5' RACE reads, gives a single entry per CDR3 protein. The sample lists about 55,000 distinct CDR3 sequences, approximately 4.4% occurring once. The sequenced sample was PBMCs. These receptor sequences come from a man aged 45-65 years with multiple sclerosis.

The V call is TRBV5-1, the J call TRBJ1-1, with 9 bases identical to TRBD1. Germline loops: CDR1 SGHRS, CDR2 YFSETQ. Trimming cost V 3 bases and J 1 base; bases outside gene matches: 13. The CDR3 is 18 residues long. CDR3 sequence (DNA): TGCGCCAGCAGCTCTTCCCGGGACAGGGTTGTCCGGAACACTGAAGCTTTCTTT. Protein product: CASSSSRDRVVRNTEAFF.

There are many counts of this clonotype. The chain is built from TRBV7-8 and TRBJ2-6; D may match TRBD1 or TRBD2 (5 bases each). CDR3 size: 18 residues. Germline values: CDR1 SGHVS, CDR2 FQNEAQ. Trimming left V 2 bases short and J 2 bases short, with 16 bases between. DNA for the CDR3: TGTGCCAGCAGCTTAAGAGGGGTCAGATCGGCTGGGGCCAACGTCCTGACTTTC. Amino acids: CASSLRGVRSAGANVLTF. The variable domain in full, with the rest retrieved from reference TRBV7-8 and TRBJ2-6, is GAGVSQSPRYKVAKRGQDVALRCDPISGHVSLFWYQQALGQGPEFLTYFQNEAQLDKSGLPSDRFFAERPEGSVSTLKIQRTQQEDSAVYLCASSLRGVRSAGANVLTFGAGSRLTVL.

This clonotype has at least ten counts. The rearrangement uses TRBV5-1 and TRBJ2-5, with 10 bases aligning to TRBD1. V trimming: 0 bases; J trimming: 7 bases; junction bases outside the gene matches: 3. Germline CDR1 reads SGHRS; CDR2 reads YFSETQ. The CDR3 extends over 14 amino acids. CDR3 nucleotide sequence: TGCGCCAGCAGCTTGGACGGACAGGGGGTGACCCAGTACTTC. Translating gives CASSLDGQGVTQYF. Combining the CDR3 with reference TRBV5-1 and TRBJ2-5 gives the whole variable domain KAGVTQTPRYLIKTRGQQVTLSCSPISGHRSVSWYQQTPGQGLQFLFEYFSETQRNKGNFPGRFSGRQFSNSRSEMNVSTLELGDSALYLCASSLDGQGVTQYFGPGTRLLVL.

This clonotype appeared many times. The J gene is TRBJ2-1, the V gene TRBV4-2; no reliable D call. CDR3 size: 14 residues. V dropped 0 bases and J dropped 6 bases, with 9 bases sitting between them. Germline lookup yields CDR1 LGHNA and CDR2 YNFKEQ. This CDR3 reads CASSQDPLGNEQFF. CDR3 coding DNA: TGTGCCAGCAGCCAAGATCCCCTTGGCAATGAGCAGTTCTTC.

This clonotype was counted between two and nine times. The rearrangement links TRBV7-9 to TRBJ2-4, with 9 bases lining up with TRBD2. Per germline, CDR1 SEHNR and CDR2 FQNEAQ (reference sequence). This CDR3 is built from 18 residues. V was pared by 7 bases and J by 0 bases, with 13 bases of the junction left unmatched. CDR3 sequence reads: CASTLGSGRPLAKNIQYF. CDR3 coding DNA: TGTGCCAGCACCCTTGGGAGCGGGAGGCCCCTAGCCAAAAACATTCAGTACTTC.

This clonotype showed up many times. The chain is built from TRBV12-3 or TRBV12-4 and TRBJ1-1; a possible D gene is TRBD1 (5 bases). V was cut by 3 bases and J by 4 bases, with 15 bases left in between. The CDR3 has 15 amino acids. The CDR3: CASSFFPTVSTEAFF. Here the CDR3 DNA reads TGTGCCAGCAGTTTCTTTCCGACAGTTTCCACTGAAGCTTTCTTT.

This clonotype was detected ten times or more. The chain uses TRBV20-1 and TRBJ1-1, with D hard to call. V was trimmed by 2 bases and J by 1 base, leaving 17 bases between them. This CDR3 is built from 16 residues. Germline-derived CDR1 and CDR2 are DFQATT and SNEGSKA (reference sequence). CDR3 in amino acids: CSARTPLERPNTEAFF. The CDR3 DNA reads TGCAGTGCTAGAACCCCACTGGAGAGACCGAACACTGAAGCTTTCTTT.

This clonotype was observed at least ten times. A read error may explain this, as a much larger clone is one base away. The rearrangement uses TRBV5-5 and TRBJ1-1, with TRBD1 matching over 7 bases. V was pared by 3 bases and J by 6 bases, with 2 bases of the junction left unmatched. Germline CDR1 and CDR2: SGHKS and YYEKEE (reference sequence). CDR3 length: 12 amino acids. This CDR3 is CASSSGGAEAFF. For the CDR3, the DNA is TGTGCCAGCAGCTCAGGGGGGGCTGAAGCTTTCTTT.

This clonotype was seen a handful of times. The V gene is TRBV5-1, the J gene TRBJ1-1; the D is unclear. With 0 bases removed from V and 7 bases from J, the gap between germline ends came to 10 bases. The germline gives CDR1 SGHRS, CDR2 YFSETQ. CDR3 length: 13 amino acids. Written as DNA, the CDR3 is TGCGCCAGCAGCTTGGAAGGGATCGGTGAAGCTTTCTTT. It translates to CASSLEGIGEAFF.

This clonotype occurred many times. This chain's CDR3 is CASSLSTNLNTEAFF. The CDR3 nucleotides are TGCGCCAGCAGCTTGTCGACAAATTTGAACACTGAAGCTTTCTTT. V and J are TRBV5-1 and TRBJ1-1; no firm D call. Germline CDR1 SGHRS, CDR2 YFSETQ. The CDR3 contains 15 residues. Trimming shortened V by 1 base and J by 0 bases, and 10 bases separated the two germline ends.

CDR3 region: CSAPGQGGGEQYF. In nucleotides, the CDR3 is TGCAGTGCCCCGGGACAGGGTGGAGGCGAGCAGTACTTC. The chain employs TRBV20-1 and TRBJ2-7, with 9 bases matching TRBD1. Germline values: CDR1 DFQATT, CDR2 SNEGSKA (reference sequence). Trimming at V came to 6 bases and at J to 6 bases, leaving 9 bases not matched to a gene. The CDR3 runs to 13 residues.

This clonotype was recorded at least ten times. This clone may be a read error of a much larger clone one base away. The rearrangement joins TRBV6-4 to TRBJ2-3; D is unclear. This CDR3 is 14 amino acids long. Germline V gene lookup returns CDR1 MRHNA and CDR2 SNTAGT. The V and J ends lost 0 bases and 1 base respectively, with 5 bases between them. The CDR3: CASSDSKGTDTQYF. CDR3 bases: TGTGCCAGCAGTGACTCAAAGGGCACAGATACGCAGTATTTT.

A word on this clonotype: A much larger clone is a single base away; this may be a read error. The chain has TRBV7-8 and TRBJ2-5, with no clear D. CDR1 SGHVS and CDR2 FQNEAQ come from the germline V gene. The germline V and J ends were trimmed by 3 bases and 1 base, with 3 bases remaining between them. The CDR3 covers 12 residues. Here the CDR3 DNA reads TGTGCCAGCAGCTTTATCCAAGAGACCCAGTACTTC. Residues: CASSFIQETQYF.

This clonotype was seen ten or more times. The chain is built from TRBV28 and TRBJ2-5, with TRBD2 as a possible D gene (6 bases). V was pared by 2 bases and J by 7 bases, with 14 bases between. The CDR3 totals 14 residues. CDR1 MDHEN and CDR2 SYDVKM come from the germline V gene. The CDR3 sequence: CASSLRGLGVTQYF. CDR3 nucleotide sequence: TGTGCCAGCAGTTTAAGGGGACTGGGAGTGACCCAGTACTTC.

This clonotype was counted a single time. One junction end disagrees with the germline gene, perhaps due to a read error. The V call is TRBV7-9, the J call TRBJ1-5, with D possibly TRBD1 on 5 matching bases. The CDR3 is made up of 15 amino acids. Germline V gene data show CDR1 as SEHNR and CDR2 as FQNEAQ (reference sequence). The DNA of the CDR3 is TGTGCCAGCAGCTTCAACGACAGACCCAATCAGCCCCAGAATTTT. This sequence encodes CASSFNDRPNQPQNF.

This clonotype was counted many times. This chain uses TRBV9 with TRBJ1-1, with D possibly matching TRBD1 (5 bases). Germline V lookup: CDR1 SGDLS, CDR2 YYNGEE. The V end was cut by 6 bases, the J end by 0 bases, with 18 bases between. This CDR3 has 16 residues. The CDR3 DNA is TGTGCCAGCACCCCGGGTGGGGGACTTATGAACACTGAAGCTTTCTTT. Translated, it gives CASTPGGGLMNTEAFF.

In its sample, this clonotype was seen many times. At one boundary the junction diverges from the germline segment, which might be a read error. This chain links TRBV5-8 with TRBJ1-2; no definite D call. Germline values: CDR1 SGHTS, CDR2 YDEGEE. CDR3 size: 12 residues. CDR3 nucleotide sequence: TGTGCCAGCAGCTTGGAGACCGTTACGTTCTCCTTC. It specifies CASSLETVTFSF.

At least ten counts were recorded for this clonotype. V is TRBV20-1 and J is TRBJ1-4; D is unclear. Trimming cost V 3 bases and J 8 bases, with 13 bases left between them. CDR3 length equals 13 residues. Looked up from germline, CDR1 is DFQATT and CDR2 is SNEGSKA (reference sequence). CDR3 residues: CSASRERYEKLFF. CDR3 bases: TGCAGTGCTAGCCGGGAACGGTACGAAAAACTGTTTTTT.

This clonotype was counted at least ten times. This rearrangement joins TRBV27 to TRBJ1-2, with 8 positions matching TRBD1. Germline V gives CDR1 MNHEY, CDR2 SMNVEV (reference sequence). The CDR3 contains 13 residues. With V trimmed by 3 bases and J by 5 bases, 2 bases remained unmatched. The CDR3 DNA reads TGTGCCAGCAGTTTCAGGGGGCGTTATGGCTACACCTTC. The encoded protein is CASSFRGRYGYTF.

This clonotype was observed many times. CDR3 nucleotides: TGCAGTGCTAGGGGCGGGACTTTCTACGAGCAGTACTTC. As protein: CSARGGTFYEQYF. The gene calls are TRBV20-1 and TRBJ2-7, with D possibly TRBD2 on 6 matching bases. Per the germline V gene, CDR1 is DFQATT and CDR2 is SNEGSKA (reference sequence). The CDR3 has 13 residues. Trimming pared 3 bases from V and 3 bases from J, leaving 12 bases between.

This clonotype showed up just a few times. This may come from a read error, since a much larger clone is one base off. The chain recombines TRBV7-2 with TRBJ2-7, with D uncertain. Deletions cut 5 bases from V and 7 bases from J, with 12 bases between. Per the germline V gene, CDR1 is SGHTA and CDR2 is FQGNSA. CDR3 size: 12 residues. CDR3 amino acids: CASSPSPEEQYF. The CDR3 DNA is TGTGCCAGCAGCCCCTCCCCGGAAGAGCAGTACTTC.

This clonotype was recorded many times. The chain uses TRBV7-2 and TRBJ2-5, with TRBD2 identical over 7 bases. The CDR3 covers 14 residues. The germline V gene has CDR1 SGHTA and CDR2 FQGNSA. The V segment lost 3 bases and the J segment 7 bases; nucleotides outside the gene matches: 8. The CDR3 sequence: CASSFLAEAATQYF. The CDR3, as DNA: TGTGCCAGCAGCTTTCTAGCGGAAGCGGCGACCCAGTACTTC.

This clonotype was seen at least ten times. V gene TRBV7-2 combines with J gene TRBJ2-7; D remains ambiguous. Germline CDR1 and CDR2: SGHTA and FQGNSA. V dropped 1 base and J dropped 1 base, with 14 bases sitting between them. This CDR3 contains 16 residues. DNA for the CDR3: TGTGCCAGCAGCTTAGAAAGCACAATCCTATCCTACGAGCAGTACTTC. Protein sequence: CASSLESTILSYEQYF.

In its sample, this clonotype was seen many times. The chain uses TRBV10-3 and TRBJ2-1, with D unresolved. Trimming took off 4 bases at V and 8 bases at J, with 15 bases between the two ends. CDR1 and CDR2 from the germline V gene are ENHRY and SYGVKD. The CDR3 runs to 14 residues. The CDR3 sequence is CAISVAARMYEQFF. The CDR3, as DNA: TGTGCCATCAGTGTCGCGGCCCGAATGTATGAGCAGTTCTTC.

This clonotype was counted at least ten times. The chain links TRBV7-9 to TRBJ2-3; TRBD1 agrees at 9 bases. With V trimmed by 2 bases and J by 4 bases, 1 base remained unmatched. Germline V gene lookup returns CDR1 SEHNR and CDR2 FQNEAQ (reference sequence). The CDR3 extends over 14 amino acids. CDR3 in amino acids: CASSLRQGADTQYF. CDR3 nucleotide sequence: TGTGCCAGCAGCTTAAGACAGGGGGCAGATACGCAGTATTTT.

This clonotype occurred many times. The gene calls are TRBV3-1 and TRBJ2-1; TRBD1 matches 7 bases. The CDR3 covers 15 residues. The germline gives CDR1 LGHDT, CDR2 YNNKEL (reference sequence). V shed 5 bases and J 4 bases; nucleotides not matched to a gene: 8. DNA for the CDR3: TGTGCCAGCAGCGTCGACAGGGTGGCATACAATGAGCAGTTCTTC. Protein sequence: CASSVDRVAYNEQFF.

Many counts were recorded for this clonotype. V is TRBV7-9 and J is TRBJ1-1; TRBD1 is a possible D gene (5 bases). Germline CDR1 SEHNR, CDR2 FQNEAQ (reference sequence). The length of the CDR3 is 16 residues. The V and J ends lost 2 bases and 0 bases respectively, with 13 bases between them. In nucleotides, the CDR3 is TGTGCCAGCAGCTTAAATGGGGGAGGAATGAACACTGAAGCTTTCTTT. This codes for CASSLNGGGMNTEAFF.

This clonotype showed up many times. CDR3 sequence reads: CASSSGQGDRNEQFF. The DNA of the CDR3 is TGCGCCAGCAGCTCCGGACAGGGGGATCGGAATGAGCAGTTCTTC. The chain couples TRBV5-1 to TRBJ2-1, with 10 bases that match TRBD1. The CDR3 length is 15 residues. Germline V lookup: CDR1 SGHRS, CDR2 YFSETQ. Trimming at V came to 3 bases and at J to 7 bases, leaving 7 bases not matched to a gene.

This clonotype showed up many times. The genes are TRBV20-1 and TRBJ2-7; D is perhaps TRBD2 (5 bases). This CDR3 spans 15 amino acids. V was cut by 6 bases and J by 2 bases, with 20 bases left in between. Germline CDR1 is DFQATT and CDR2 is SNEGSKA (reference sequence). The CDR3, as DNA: TGCAGTGCCCTAGAGGGCACTAGTGGAGCCTACGAGCAGTACTTC. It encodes CSALEGTSGAYEQYF.